A single sample is the source of the 27 T cell receptor beta chains below, sequenced in a study of T cells after yellow fever vaccination. TCRdb used MiXCR to reprocess the 5' RACE reads, holding one entry per CDR3 protein. The profile shows just under 600,000 distinct CDR3 sequences, 13% of them singletons. Sample: PBMCs, taken on the day of the yellow fever booster vaccination. The source is a man aged 30-40 years who received the YFV17D yellow fever vaccine.

This rearrangement joins TRBV13 to TRBJ2-5; 11 bases fit TRBD2. Germline V gene sequence: CDR1 PRHDT, CDR2 FYEKMQ (reference sequence). This CDR3 has 18 amino acids. Trimming cost V 0 bases and J 1 base; bases outside gene matches: 7. DNA of the CDR3: TGTGCCAGCAGCTTAGGCCAAGGACTAGCGGGTCTCCAAGAGACCCAGTACTTC. Protein product: CASSLGQGLAGLQETQYF.

The chain combines TRBV7-8 with TRBJ2-7; D is uncertain. V was shortened by 8 bases and J by 2 bases, with 13 bases between the two germline ends. The germline gives CDR1 SGHVS, CDR2 FQNEAQ. CDR3 length: 13 residues. The CDR3 protein is CASAPGSPYEQYF. CDR3 coding DNA: TGTGCCAGCGCGCCCGGCAGCCCCTACGAGCAGTACTTC.

This sequence joins TRBV20-1 and TRBJ2-2; D not certain. This CDR3 is 12 amino acids long. Trimming cost V 1 base and J 6 bases, with 6 bases left between them. Per the germline V gene, CDR1 is DFQATT and CDR2 is SNEGSKA (reference sequence). This CDR3 reads CSARVPSGELFF. The DNA for the CDR3 is TGCAGTGCTAGAGTGCCCTCCGGGGAGCTGTTTTTT.

This chain links TRBV27 with TRBJ2-1; TRBD2 agrees at 7 bases. J lost 0 bases, V lost 4 bases, and 3 bases had no gene match. The CDR3 runs 15 residues. CDR1 is MNHEY, CDR2 SMNVEV, per germline (reference sequence). DNA for the CDR3: TGTGCCAGCAGTTGGCGGGAGAGCTCCTACAATGAGCAGTTCTTC. Amino acid sequence: CASSWRESSYNEQFF.

The table lists this clonotype with a few counts. The V and J genes are TRBV28 and TRBJ2-6; D ambiguous. This CDR3 spans 15 amino acids. Trimming took 5 bases from V and 4 from J, leaving 12 bases between them. Germline CDR1 reads MDHEN; CDR2 reads SYDVKM. Here the CDR3 DNA reads TGTGCCAGCAGTCCCAGCAGGCCCGGGGCCAACGTCCTGACTTTC. Translating gives CASSPSRPGANVLTF.

This clonotype was seen repeatedly, ten times or more. This chain uses TRBV5-1 with TRBJ2-1, with 11 nucleotides matching TRBD2. The V gene's germline CDR1 is SGHRS and CDR2 YFSETQ. The CDR3 runs to 15 residues. The V segment lost 3 bases and the J segment 3 bases; nucleotides outside the gene matches: 2. This CDR3 reads CASSSGTSGYNEQFF. Written as DNA, the CDR3 is TGCGCCAGCAGCTCCGGGACTAGCGGCTACAATGAGCAGTTCTTC.

This clonotype was counted between two and nine times. V gene TRBV4-3 combines with J gene TRBJ2-3, with 8 bases that match TRBD2. CDR3 length: 15 amino acids. Per germline, CDR1 LGHNA and CDR2 YSLEER. Trimming took 4 bases from V and 4 from J; bases not matched to a gene: 7. The chain's CDR3 is CASSLRAGGADTQYF. CDR3 nucleotide sequence: TGCGCCAGCAGCCTTAGGGCGGGAGGTGCAGATACGCAGTATTTT.

The chain is built from TRBV20-1 and TRBJ1-2; tentative D call: TRBD1 (6 bases). Germline assignment: CDR1 DFQATT and CDR2 SNEGSKA (reference sequence). Trimming shortened V by 5 bases and J by 6 bases, and 13 bases separated the two germline ends. The CDR3 spans 12 residues. The DNA for the CDR3 is TGCAGTGCTGATAGGGGGGAGAATGGCTACACCTTC. Protein sequence: CSADRGENGYTF.

V usage is TRBV11-2 and J usage is TRBJ2-7, with D maybe TRBD1 (6 bases). This CDR3 spans 13 amino acids. The V and J ends lost 7 bases and 7 bases respectively, with 17 bases between them. CDR1 and CDR2 (germline): SGHAT, FQNNGV. The CDR3: CASTYTGSREQYF. CDR3 DNA sequence: TGTGCCAGCACCTACACAGGGTCCAGGGAGCAGTACTTC. Full variable domain (rest looked up from reference TRBV11-2 and TRBJ2-7): EAGVAQSPRYKIIEKRQSVAFWCNPISGHATLYWYQQILGQGPKLLIQFQNNGVVDDSQLPKDRFSAERLKGVDSTLKIQPAKLEDSAVYLCASTYTGSREQYFGPGTRLTVT.

The genes are TRBV12-3 or TRBV12-4 and TRBJ2-2; D is unresolved. CDR3 length: 15 amino acids. Trimming took 6 bases from V and 6 from J, leaving 17 bases between them. In DNA form, the CDR3 reads TGTGCCAGCAGCCGACGGGCCTATGTATCCGGGGAGCTGTTTTTT. It translates to CASSRRAYVSGELFF.

This clonotype was counted between two and nine times. The J gene is TRBJ2-3, the V gene TRBV5-1; D might be TRBD1 or TRBD2, each matching 6 bases. CDR1 SGHRS and CDR2 YFSETQ come from the germline V gene. The ends were cut back, 0 bases at V and 11 bases at J, with 16 bases in the middle. This CDR3 has 14 residues. DNA for the CDR3: TGCGCCAGCAGCTTGGCGGGGGCACCAATAAGGCAGTATTTT. Its translation: CASSLAGAPIRQYF.

The rearrangement links TRBV7-2 to TRBJ2-5, with D maybe TRBD2 (6 bases). In germline, CDR1 is SGHTA, CDR2 FQGNSA. The CDR3 has 15 amino acids. Trimming removed 3 bases from V and 4 bases from J, with 15 bases in between. The CDR3 DNA reads TGTGCCAGCAGCTTTGACAGCGGGTATGGAGAGACCCAGTACTTC. It yields the protein CASSFDSGYGETQYF.

This clonotype was seen at least ten times. The chain recombines TRBV7-9 with TRBJ2-1; D call uncertain. The CDR3 has 11 residues. Between the trimmed V and J ends, which lost 8 bases and 12 bases, there was a span of 14 bases. Germline V CDR1 and CDR2: SEHNR, FQNEAQ (reference sequence). Here the CDR3 reads CASGLETVQFF. CDR3 nucleotides: TGTGCCAGCGGATTGGAGACTGTGCAGTTCTTC.

This clonotype was picked up a small number of times. The CDR3, as DNA: TGCAGTGCTAGACGACAGGCGCTCACCGGGGAGCTGTTTTTT. Encoded protein: CSARRQALTGELFF. This chain connects TRBV20-1 to TRBJ2-2, with D tentatively TRBD1 (6 bases). Trimming shortened V by 2 bases and J by 4 bases, and 11 bases separated the two germline ends. The CDR3 sequence is 14 residues long. CDR1 and CDR2 (germline): DFQATT, SNEGSKA (reference sequence).

This clonotype has just a few counts. The rearrangement joins TRBV28 to TRBJ1-5; TRBD1 is a possible D gene (6 bases). This CDR3 has 14 residues. V was pared by 8 bases and J by 6 bases, with 17 bases between. Per the germline V gene, CDR1 is MDHEN and CDR2 is SYDVKM. The CDR3 here is CASWSRGAVQPQHF. The CDR3 DNA sequence: TGTGCCAGCTGGAGCCGGGGGGCGGTTCAGCCCCAGCATTTT.

V and J are TRBV7-8 and TRBJ2-1, with 10 nucleotides matching TRBD1. The CDR3 has 15 residues. The ends lost 4 bases at V and 12 bases at J; junction bases unmatched: 12. The germline gives CDR1 SGHVS, CDR2 FQNEAQ. The CDR3 loop reads CASSSFGGTGEGQFF. The CDR3 DNA reads as TGTGCCAGCAGCTCCTTCGGCGGGACAGGGGAGGGGCAGTTCTTC.

This chain connects TRBV27 to TRBJ1-5; a weak D match, TRBD1 (5 bases). Germline V gene lookup returns CDR1 MNHEY and CDR2 SMNVEV (reference sequence). The V end was cut by 4 bases, the J end by 0 bases, with 10 bases between. The CDR3 runs to 15 residues. The CDR3 DNA sequence: TGTGCCAGCAGTTACTGGGGGAATAGCAATCAGCCCCAGCATTTT. Encoded protein: CASSYWGNSNQPQHF.

In its sample, this clonotype was seen many times. V gene TRBV12-3 or TRBV12-4 combines with J gene TRBJ2-7; 7 bases fit TRBD2. Trimming cost V 6 bases and J 5 bases; bases outside gene matches: 7. This CDR3 has 13 residues. The CDR3 here is CASRPPGGNEQYF. The CDR3 nucleotides are TGTGCCAGCAGACCCCCGGGAGGAAACGAGCAGTACTTC.

CDR3 nucleotide sequence: TGTGCCAGCAGTGCGAACACTGAAGCTTTCTTT. It encodes CASSANTEAFF. The chain uses TRBV5-6 and TRBJ1-1; D unresolved. The V gene lost 5 bases and the J gene lost 1 base, with 3 bases spanning the gap. CDR3 size: 11 residues. Germline lookup yields CDR1 SGHDT and CDR2 YYEEEE.

With regard to this clonotype: Since a much larger clone is just one base distant, this may be a read error. V is TRBV29-1 and J is TRBJ2-3; the match to TRBD2 covers 13 bases. V lost 8 bases and J lost 5; bases outside the gene matches: 10. There are 15 residues in the CDR3. Germline loops: CDR1 SQVTM, CDR2 ANQGSEA. As DNA, the CDR3 is TGCAGCATTGGGGGACTAGCGGGAAATATAGATACGCAGTATTTT. Translated, it gives CSIGGLAGNIDTQYF.

This clonotype has more than one count but fewer than ten. The rearrangement joins TRBV28 to TRBJ2-1, with TRBD2 matching 7 bases. The V segment lost 11 bases and the J segment 0 bases; nucleotides outside the gene matches: 10. This CDR3 is 15 amino acids long. Germline V lookup: CDR1 MDHEN, CDR2 SYDVKM. CDR3: CAALNERDSYNEQFF. CDR3 bases: TGTGCCGCCCTCAACGAGCGGGACTCCTACAATGAGCAGTTCTTC.

This clonotype was recorded a few times. The chain carries TRBV29-1 and TRBJ2-1; TRBD1 matches at 8 bases. Trimming took 1 base from V and 9 from J; bases not matched to a gene: 17. This CDR3 comprises 17 residues. Germline-derived CDR1 and CDR2 are SQVTM and ANQGSEA. The CDR3: CSVEVVPGPGTGGEQFF. The CDR3 region has the DNA TGCAGCGTTGAAGTTGTTCCGGGGCCCGGCACAGGGGGTGAGCAGTTCTTC.

The sample holds a few counts of this clonotype. This chain uses TRBV3-1 with TRBJ2-5, with a weak D call TRBD1 (6 bases). Germline CDR1 and CDR2: LGHDT and YNNKEL (reference sequence). The CDR3 runs 13 residues. Trimming took off 2 bases at V and 5 bases at J, with 9 bases between the two ends. CDR3 protein: CASSQTGTETQYF. In DNA form, the CDR3 reads TGTGCCAGCAGCCAAACAGGGACGGAGACCCAGTACTTC.

This clonotype was recorded a few times. The chain links TRBV7-9 to TRBJ1-5, with D possibly being TRBD1 (5 bases). There are 17 residues in the CDR3. V lost 5 bases, J lost 0 bases, and 17 bases lay in between. Per germline, CDR1 SEHNR and CDR2 FQNEAQ (reference sequence). The CDR3 sequence: CASSQVSGVYSNQPQHF. The CDR3 DNA sequence: TGTGCCAGCAGCCAGGTCTCGGGGGTCTATAGCAATCAGCCCCAGCATTTT. Variable domain in full (rest from reference TRBV7-9 and TRBJ1-5): DTGVSQNPRHKITKRGQNVTFRCDPISEHNRLYWYRQTLGQGPEFLTYFQNEAQLEKSRLLSDRFSAERPKGSFSTLEIQRTEQGDSAMYLCASSQVSGVYSNQPQHFGDGTRLSIL.

The chain joins TRBV7-9 to TRBJ1-3; D possibly corresponds to TRBD1 (5 bases). The CDR3 length is 15 residues. CDR1 is SEHNR and CDR2 is FQNEAQ in the germline V gene (reference sequence). V was trimmed by 5 bases and J by 2 bases, leaving 13 bases between them. This chain's CDR3 is CASSGPGLTGNTIYF. The CDR3 DNA follows: TGTGCCAGCAGCGGGCCAGGGTTGACTGGAAACACCATATATTTT. Based on the CDR3 plus reference TRBV7-9 and TRBJ1-3, the full variable domain is DTGVSQNPRHKITKRGQNVTFRCDPISEHNRLYWYRQTLGQGPEFLTYFQNEAQLEKSRLLSDRFSAERPKGSFSTLEIQRTEQGDSAMYLCASSGPGLTGNTIYFGEGSWLTVV.

The V gene is TRBV7-8, the J gene TRBJ1-2; perhaps TRBD1 as D (5 bases). V was cut by 5 bases and J by 8 bases, with 18 bases left in between. Germline assignment: CDR1 SGHVS and CDR2 FQNEAQ. This CDR3 region has 14 residues. CDR3 sequence reads: CASSPRQGTSGYTF. In nucleotides, the CDR3 is TGTGCCAGCAGCCCAAGGCAGGGAACTTCCGGCTACACCTTC.

The sample holds a few counts of this clonotype. The chain has TRBV5-1 and TRBJ2-7, with D possibly matching TRBD1 (6 bases). The germline V gene has CDR1 SGHRS and CDR2 YFSETQ. The ends were cut back, 6 bases at V and 2 bases at J, with 15 bases in the middle. The CDR3 length is 14 residues. CDR3 sequence reads: CASTKGGSTYEQYF. The CDR3 DNA is TGCGCCAGCACCAAAGGGGGTTCGACCTACGAGCAGTACTTC.